This T cell receptor beta chain comes out of a study of CD8 T cells in ankylosing spondylitis. Study outcomes and limitations: Ankylosing spondylitis blood appeared to carry a characteristic TCR beta motif of roughly 8 highly homologous variants.

Only a few counts were recorded for this clonotype. The antigen remains unidentified. TCRdb reprocessed the 5' RACE reads via MiXCR and lists one record per CDR3 protein. The data contain about 700,000 distinct CDR3 sequences, around 20% of them seen just once; the ten biggest clones take up 15% to 20%. V was clipped by 1 base and J by 0 bases, with 15 bases between them. The CDR3 sequence is 17 residues long. CDR1 and CDR2 from the germline V gene are SGDLS and YYNGEE. The chain recombines TRBV9 with TRBJ2-3, with D possibly matching TRBD2 (5 bases). Sequences were obtained from blood, either unsorted or a sorted T cell fraction (not recorded which). The sequence came from a male donor with ankylosing spondylitis. CDR3 in DNA: TGTGCCAGCAGCGTACGGGTCGGGATGGCGAGCACAGATACGCAGTATTTT. Translated, it gives CASSVRVGMASTDTQYF.